The sequence of this TCR beta chain was determined in a study of blood T cell repertoires in COVID-19. Overall study context: Researchers got acute and convalescent COVID-19 samples from the United States, Italy and Spain. In each case, the material was cDNA or gDNA derived from T cells, B-cell-depleted T cells, or PBMCs.

This CDR3 is 17 amino acids long. In germline, CDR1 is SNHLY, CDR2 FYNNEI. Losses at the gene ends were 5 bases for V and 5 bases for J; bases not matched to a gene: 15. Per the original methods: Amplification from reference gene primers served as the basis for estimated nucleated cell counts. Some clones are missing from TCRdb's copy, which holds only in-frame ones; the method was immunoSEQ multiplex PCR. V, J and clone size are those of that table, while D and trimming were read from the DNA. This table holds fewer than 100,000 clones, 80% found once. The clonotype was recovered from a woman aged 65 to 85 with acute or convalescent COVID-19. The sequencing input was peripheral blood. V usage is TRBV2 and J usage is TRBJ2-1, with 7 bases identical to TRBD2. CDR3 nucleotide sequence: TGTGCCAGCAGTCCCTTTACTGGACTAGTTGTGGACAATGAGCAGTTCTTC. This encodes CASSPFTGLVVDNEQFF.